This section outlines one T cell receptor (beta chain) sequence together with its context. The CDR3 consists of 13 residues. V dropped 6 bases and J dropped 8; count of bases not matched to a gene: 7. Only in-frame clones appear in the TCRdb table, and some are missing; sequencing was by immunoSEQ multiplex PCR. The sample consists of about 410,000 clones, 75% to 90% of them appearing once. This entry comes from a study of Ad26.COV2.S vaccination and SARS-CoV-2 variants. The overall study: Ad26.COV2.S shots went into the muscle once or twice, 56 days apart.

Documented treatment: over 15 received Ad26.COV2.S at low or high dose, single or two shots; about five received placebo; per-sample allocation not given. Samples were taken on day 63 after the first vaccine or placebo injection. This sequence was found in a person aged 18-65 years who received the Ad26.COV2.S COVID-19 vaccine or a placebo. This chain uses TRBV12-3 or TRBV12-4 with TRBJ1-2, with 9 bases that match TRBD1. Sequencing used peripheral blood, obtained in a trial of Ad26.COV2.S vaccine versus placebo. The CDR3 nucleotides read TGTGCCAGCAGATTTCCGGACAGGGGCGGCTACACCTTC. Residues: CASRFPDRGGYTF.